A single sample gave rise to the 25 T cell receptor beta chains below, sequenced in a study of response to subunit inactivated influenza vaccine. TCRdb called the RT-PCR reads again in MiXCR, with one record for every CDR3 protein. The sample holds some 500,000 distinct CDR3 sequences; under 15% are singletons and the top ten take around 12%. Sequenced here: PBMCs from blood, sampled more than 35 days after vaccination. All receptors come from a man between 45 and 60 years old who received an inactivated influenza vaccine.

This clonotype was counted only a few times. The CDR3 loop is CASTPLTRDRRTDTQYF. The CDR3 nucleotides read TGTGCCAGCACCCCATTGACTAGGGACCGCAGGACAGATACGCAGTATTTT. This rearrangement joins TRBV13 to TRBJ2-3; D is perhaps TRBD2 (6 bases). The CDR3 sequence is 17 residues long. Trimming shortened V by 7 bases and J by 3 bases, and 23 bases separated the two germline ends. Per germline, CDR1 PRHDT and CDR2 FYEKMQ (reference sequence).

The chain is built from TRBV4-2 and TRBJ2-1, with 8 positions matching TRBD2. The CDR3 has 15 amino acids. Germline CDR1 reads LGHNA; CDR2 reads YNFKEQ. The V and J ends lost 5 bases and 2 bases, in that order; junction bases with no gene match: 5. This CDR3 reads CASSARGGTYNEQFF. The CDR3, as DNA: TGTGCCAGCAGCGCTCGGGGGGGAACCTACAATGAGCAGTTCTTC.

The chain carries TRBV14 and TRBJ1-1; no clear D gene. The CDR3 is 15 amino acids. Germline lookup yields CDR1 SGHDN and CDR2 FVKESK. Trimming shortened V by 2 bases and J by 3 bases, and 13 bases separated the two germline ends. The CDR3 protein is CASSQFEGRDTEAFF. CDR3 in DNA: TGTGCCAGCAGCCAATTCGAGGGTAGGGACACTGAAGCTTTCTTT.

This clonotype has just a few counts. The chain combines TRBV24-1 with TRBJ2-1; D is possibly TRBD1 (6 bases). V was trimmed by 3 bases and J by 2 bases, leaving 16 bases between them. The germline CDR1 and CDR2 sequences are KGHDR and SFDVKD. The CDR3 length is 17 residues. The CDR3 DNA follows: TGTGCCACCAGTGATCCCGGGACACCCGGGACCTACAATGAGCAGTTCTTC. This sequence encodes CATSDPGTPGTYNEQFF.

Details on this clonotype: One junction end does not reproduce the germline sequence, and a read error may be involved. The chain uses TRBV15 and TRBJ1-2, with no clear D. Germline assignment: CDR1 LNHNV and CDR2 YYDKDF (reference sequence). This CDR3 has 14 amino acids. The CDR3 loop is CATIRDTEIRGYTF. For the CDR3, the DNA is TGTGCCACCATCAGAGATACTGAGATTAGGGGCTACACCTTC.

In its sample, this clonotype was seen many times. The rearrangement joins TRBV12-3 or TRBV12-4 to TRBJ2-1; 7 bases are a match to TRBD1. The CDR3 runs to 12 residues. Trimming took 7 bases from V and 11 from J; bases not matched to a gene: 8. The CDR3 DNA sequence: TGTGCCAGCACCCCCGGGACAGAGAAGCAGTTCTTC. The encoded protein is CASTPGTEKQFF.

The chain's CDR3 is CASSQDLAANYGYTF. The CDR3 DNA is TGTGCCAGCAGCCAAGATCTTGCGGCTAACTATGGCTACACCTTC. This rearrangement joins TRBV3-1 to TRBJ1-2, with no clear D. The CDR3 is 15 residues long. V was trimmed by 0 bases and J by 0 bases, leaving 8 bases between them. The germline CDR1 and CDR2 sequences are LGHDT and YNNKEL (reference sequence).

In this sample, this clonotype turned up many times. The V gene is TRBV6-5, the J gene TRBJ2-7; 8 bases align to TRBD1. The V gene's germline CDR1 is MNHEY and CDR2 SVGAGI. CDR3 length: 14 residues. V lost 4 bases and J lost 6; bases outside the gene matches: 8. The CDR3 here is CASSSLGQAAEQYF. The CDR3 region has the DNA TGTGCCAGCAGTTCGCTGGGACAGGCCGCCGAGCAGTACTTC.

Only a few counts were recorded for this clonotype. The chain recombines TRBV7-2 with TRBJ2-2; 7 positions agree with TRBD2. Trimming removed 5 bases from V and 5 bases from J; junction bases left unmatched: 8. Germline CDR1 is SGHTA and CDR2 is FQGNSA. This CDR3 has 15 residues. The CDR3 DNA reads as TGTGCCAGCAGCCTCGGCGGGCGGGAGACCGGGGAGCTGTTTTTT. It translates to CASSLGGRETGELFF.

This clonotype was observed at least ten times. The rearrangement joins TRBV20-1 to TRBJ1-1, with TRBD1 matching 7 bases. Germline CDR1 reads DFQATT; CDR2 reads SNEGSKA (reference sequence). The CDR3 consists of 12 residues. V shed 6 bases and J 3 bases; nucleotides not matched to a gene: 4. The DNA for the CDR3 is TGCAGTGCCGACAGGGACTACACTGAAGCTTTCTTT. This gives the protein CSADRDYTEAFF.

There are a few counts of this clonotype. The chain uses TRBV12-3 or TRBV12-4 and TRBJ2-7, with 8 bases lining up with TRBD2. V dropped 1 base and J dropped 4; count of bases not matched to a gene: 6. The CDR3 length is 15 residues. CDR3 residues: CASSLGQREYYEQYF. CDR3 nucleotide sequence: TGTGCCAGCAGTTTAGGACAGCGGGAGTATTACGAGCAGTACTTC.

This clonotype was recorded a few times. This chain uses TRBV20-1 with TRBJ2-2, with D perhaps matching TRBD1 (6 bases). The CDR3 is made up of 16 amino acids. CDR1 and CDR2 (germline): DFQATT, SNEGSKA (reference sequence). Trimming removed 2 bases from V and 6 bases from J, with 19 bases in between. This chain's CDR3 is CSARTVQGKGAGELFF. As DNA, the CDR3 is TGCAGTGCTAGAACAGTACAGGGCAAGGGTGCCGGGGAGCTGTTTTTT.

The sample holds a few counts of this clonotype. V usage is TRBV5-1 and J usage is TRBJ1-4; TRBD1 might be the D (6 bases). Germline V CDR1 and CDR2: SGHRS, YFSETQ. The CDR3 has 14 residues. The ends were cut back, 4 bases at V and 3 bases at J, with 10 bases in the middle. Here the CDR3 reads CASSIGQSNEKLFF. The CDR3 DNA sequence: TGCGCCAGCAGCATCGGACAGTCTAATGAAAAACTGTTTTTT.

This chain links TRBV28 with TRBJ2-1; D gene unclear. The CDR3 length is 16 residues. Between the trimmed V and J ends, which lost 5 bases and 0 bases, there was a span of 14 bases. CDR1 and CDR2 (germline): MDHEN, SYDVKM. CDR3 loop: CASSGMTRHSYNEQFF. For the CDR3, the DNA is TGTGCCAGCAGTGGGATGACTCGCCACTCCTACAATGAGCAGTTCTTC.

This clonotype was counted between two and nine times. The chain combines TRBV11-1 with TRBJ2-1; possibly TRBD2 for D (5 bases). The germline CDR1 and CDR2 sequences are SGHAT and FQDESV (reference sequence). V lost 5 bases and J lost 1, with 21 bases in between. This CDR3 contains 18 residues. CDR3 in amino acids: CASSGSEGLSGSYNEQFF. CDR3 in DNA: TGTGCCAGCAGCGGATCCGAGGGCCTTTCCGGTTCCTACAATGAGCAGTTCTTC.

This clonotype appeared many times. The CDR3 nucleotides read TGTGCCAGCAGTGACTCGATCAGGGCCGGGGAGCTGTTTTTT. Encoded protein: CASSDSIRAGELFF. The gene calls are TRBV6-4 and TRBJ2-2; maybe TRBD1 (5 bases). V dropped 0 bases and J dropped 6 bases, with 8 bases sitting between them. Germline V lookup: CDR1 MRHNA, CDR2 SNTAGT. This CDR3 region has 14 residues.

The V gene is TRBV6-1, the J gene TRBJ2-4, with D possibly being TRBD1 or TRBD2 (5 bases each). The germline V gene encodes CDR1 MNHNS and CDR2 SASEGT. V was trimmed by 5 bases and J by 0 bases, leaving 14 bases between them. The CDR3 has 16 amino acids. The CDR3 nucleotides read TGTGCCAGCAGTCCAGGGACGTCCTTAGCCAAAAACATTCAGTACTTC. It codes for CASSPGTSLAKNIQYF.

The chain links TRBV7-9 to TRBJ2-7; 9 bases agree with TRBD1. J was trimmed by 9 bases and V by 5 bases; bases with no gene match: 5. Germline V gives CDR1 SEHNR, CDR2 FQNEAQ (reference sequence). CDR3 size: 12 residues. The CDR3 here is CASSPWTGAQYF. The CDR3 DNA reads TGTGCCAGCAGCCCATGGACAGGGGCGCAGTACTTC. The whole variable domain, filled in from reference TRBV7-9 and TRBJ2-7, reads DTGVSQNPRHKITKRGQNVTFRCDPISEHNRLYWYRQTLGQGPEFLTYFQNEAQLEKSRLLSDRFSAERPKGSFSTLEIQRTEQGDSAMYLCASSPWTGAQYFGPGTRLTVT.

This clonotype has at least ten counts. The rearrangement links TRBV20-1 to TRBJ2-2, with D possibly matching TRBD1 (6 bases). Germline V gene sequence: CDR1 DFQATT, CDR2 SNEGSKA (reference sequence). Trimming cost V 5 bases and J 8 bases, with 12 bases left between them. This CDR3 is 12 amino acids long. DNA of the CDR3: TGCAGTGCTTTAGCCGGGACAGGGGAGCTGTTTTTT. Translated: CSALAGTGELFF.

This clonotype was observed at least ten times. CDR3 residues: CASRTGTSGGEQYF. DNA of the CDR3: TGTGCCAGCAGGACCGGGACTAGCGGGGGCGAGCAGTACTTC. The chain has TRBV25-1 and TRBJ2-7, with 14 bases matching TRBD2. The CDR3 has 14 residues. CDR1 is MGHDK and CDR2 is SYGVNS in the germline V gene. V trimming: 6 bases; J trimming: 6 bases; junction bases outside the gene matches: 4.

The table lists this clonotype with a few counts. The gene calls are TRBV6-2 or TRBV6-3 and TRBJ2-7; D gene uncertain. Trimming shortened V by 7 bases and J by 3 bases, and 22 bases separated the two germline ends. Germline CDR1 and CDR2: MNHEY and SVGEGT. This CDR3 comprises 16 residues. The CDR3 reads CASTLRRPPSIYEQYF. CDR3 DNA sequence: TGTGCCAGCACTTTGCGAAGACCCCCCAGCATCTACGAGCAGTACTTC.

This sequence joins TRBV12-3 or TRBV12-4 and TRBJ2-3, with 8 bases aligning to TRBD2. V was clipped by 5 bases and J by 3 bases; unmatched bases: 10. This CDR3 comprises 16 residues. The chain's CDR3 is CASSPTGGGQTDTQYF. The CDR3, as DNA: TGTGCCAGCAGTCCCACCGGGGGGGGCCAGACAGATACGCAGTATTTT.

V and J are TRBV20-1 and TRBJ2-5, with TRBD1 as a possible D gene (5 bases). This CDR3 comprises 12 residues. V gave up 0 bases and J gave up 4 bases, with 6 bases separating them. Germline V lookup: CDR1 DFQATT, CDR2 SNEGSKA (reference sequence). The CDR3 region has the DNA TGCAGTGCTAGAGATCAGGGAGAGACCCAGTACTTC. Translated, it gives CSARDQGETQYF.

The table lists this clonotype with many counts. The rearrangement joins TRBV7-2 to TRBJ2-5; 10 nucleotides agree with TRBD1. The CDR3 extends over 15 amino acids. With V trimmed by 2 bases and J by 4 bases, 4 bases remained unmatched. Germline V CDR1 and CDR2: SGHTA, FQGNSA. The CDR3 loop is CASSLRWDRGETQYF. CDR3 DNA sequence: TGTGCCAGCAGCTTACGATGGGACAGGGGAGAGACCCAGTACTTC.

This clonotype has ten or more counts. CDR3 region: CASSPIRGLGSYNEQFF. The CDR3 bases are TGCGCCAGCAGCCCTATCCGAGGACTAGGATCTTACAATGAGCAGTTCTTC. The rearrangement links TRBV4-1 to TRBJ2-1, with 7 bases that match TRBD2. This CDR3 has 17 residues. In germline, CDR1 is MGHRA, CDR2 YSYEKL. J gave up 4 bases and V 4 bases, and 13 bases lay outside the gene matches.